This TCR beta chain derives from a study of response to subunit inactivated influenza vaccine. TCRdb re-derived calls from the RT-PCR reads in MiXCR, one entry per CDR3 protein. The table records about 700,000 distinct CDR3 sequences, around 16% of them present only once. Study-level findings and limits: A suggestion made by the authors is that each seasonal influenza vaccination recruits few new T cells.

V was clipped by 1 base and J by 9 bases; unmatched bases: 5. This CDR3 has 14 residues. Germline V lookup: CDR1 SGHAT, CDR2 FQNNGV. Concerning this clonotype: Its cognate antigen is unknown.

The chain recombines TRBV11-2 with TRBJ2-4; 8 bases match TRBD1. The sequences come from PBMCs from blood, collected roughly 12 days after vaccination. The sequence derives from a man in his fifties or sixties who received an inactivated influenza vaccine. The CDR3 DNA reads TGTGCCAGCAGCTTAGTGGGACAGGTGTCCATTCAGTACTTC. Protein: CASSLVGQVSIQYF.